The sequence of this TCR beta chain was determined in a study of cytomegalovirus exposure and HLA in healthy donors. Study-level findings and limits: In a later analysis, donors in an Asian-associated ancestry cluster reportedly had fewer N-insertions in productive TCRs than the cohort mean. After further analysis at a later stage, 16,951 TCR beta sequences were associated with HLA alleles at 0.05 false discovery rate. Cytomegalovirus-associated status was assigned to 164 TCR beta chains.

The PCR contained 60 Vbeta and 13 Jbeta primers. Clones were sequenced by immunoSEQ multiplex PCR, and TCRdb holds only the in-frame ones, with some missing. The table lists around 120,000 clones. Germline V gene data show CDR1 as MNHEY and CDR2 as SVGAGI. The V and J ends lost 6 bases and 0 bases respectively, with 14 bases between them. CDR3 size: 16 residues. Details on this clone: Its target is unknown.

Sequenced: PBMCs. The V gene is TRBV6-5, the J gene TRBJ2-2, with a possible D match to TRBD2 (5 bases). The receptor was isolated from a man aged 18 to 30 in good health and CMV-seronegative. The CDR3 coding sequence is TGTGCCAGCAGCTACCTAGCCGCGGCGAACACCGGGGAGCTGTTTTTT. Protein product: CASSYLAAANTGELFF.